This T cell receptor beta chain was captured in a study of cytomegalovirus exposure and HLA in healthy donors. Background on the study: The Caucasian-associated ancestry cluster contained 81% of the approximately 430 genotyped donors. Study-wide results and caveats: Researchers reported in a later analysis that a missense DCLRE1C variant was tied to TCR beta V- and J-gene trimming. Confirmation in vitro established that three CMV-associated chains were specific for CMV antigens.

Regarding this clone: Antigen: not known.

Healthy individuals who donated bone marrow served as the donors. The CDR3 consists of 11 residues. V lost 7 bases to trimming and J lost 1 base, with 7 bases between them. The germline gives CDR1 SQVTM, CDR2 ANQGSEA. This PCR relied on a set of 60 Vbeta primers and 13 Jbeta primers. Repertoires were generated with immunoSEQ multiplex PCR, while TCRdb's copy carries only in-frame clones and drops some. The table records 150,000 to 200,000 clones, 80% to 85% of them present only once. This sequence was found in a man in his fifties in good health and CMV-seropositive. The chain employs TRBV29-1 and TRBJ1-1, with D possibly TRBD1 on 6 matching bases. The sample comprised PBMCs. CDR3 protein: CSATGNTEAFF. The CDR3 nucleotides read TGCAGCGCGACAGGGAACACTGAAGCTTTCTTT.